This entry lists 13 T cell receptor beta chains sequenced from one sample in a study of blood T cell repertoires in COVID-19. Sequencing was performed with immunoSEQ multiplex PCR; in TCRdb, only in-frame clones are kept and a portion is missing. The sample lists a few hundred thousand clones, around 84% occurring once. The specimen was peripheral blood. The receptor source for this set is a human donor in a cohort sampled during active COVID-19.

This chain connects TRBV12-3 or TRBV12-4 to TRBJ1-4; 8 positions match TRBD1. After removal of 5 bases from V and 7 bases from J, the junction contained 3 bases not matched to a gene. This CDR3 contains 13 residues. CDR3 protein: CASSPGTGEKLFF. In nucleotides, the CDR3 is TGTGCCAGCAGTCCTGGGACAGGTGAAAAACTGTTTTTT.

The chain is built from TRBV11-2 and TRBJ2-1; no definite D call. The V and J ends lost 5 bases and 3 bases respectively, with 11 bases between them. The CDR3 is 14 residues long. Germline values: CDR1 SGHAT, CDR2 FQNNGV. The CDR3 DNA sequence: TGTGCCAGCAGCGCTACGGGTGGCTACAATGAGCAGTTCTTC. This gives the protein CASSATGGYNEQFF.

The J gene is TRBJ2-1, the V gene TRBV7-2; TRBD2 might be the D (5 bases). Deletions cut 7 bases from V and 5 bases from J, with 15 bases between. There are 14 residues in the CDR3. Germline V gives CDR1 SGHTA, CDR2 FQGNSA. The CDR3, as DNA: TGTGCCAGCACGCCTTGGGGAGCCCACAATGAGCAGTTCTTC. Translated, it gives CASTPWGAHNEQFF.

This clone was found a few times. The V call is TRBV28, the J call TRBJ2-1; D gene uncertain. V was clipped by 2 bases and J by 1 base, with 12 bases between them. This CDR3 is built from 16 residues. Germline assignment: CDR1 MDHEN and CDR2 SYDVKM. The CDR3 protein is CASSLMASASYNEQFF. CDR3 in DNA: TGTGCCAGCAGTTTAATGGCCAGCGCGTCCTACAATGAGCAGTTCTTC. The full variable domain, with the rest looked up from reference TRBV28 and TRBJ2-1, is DVKVTQSSRYLVKRTGEKVFLECVQDMDHENMFWYRQDPGLGLRLIYFSYDVKMKEKGDIPEGYSVSREKKERFSLILESASTNQTSMYLCASSLMASASYNEQFFGPGTRLTVL.

A single count supports this clone. The J gene is TRBJ2-3, the V gene TRBV7-2; TRBD1 aligns across 10 bases. Germline CDR1 SGHTA, CDR2 FQGNSA. This CDR3 is 19 amino acids long. The V gene end was trimmed by 4 bases and the J gene end by 0 bases; junction bases not matched to a gene: 13. This chain's CDR3 is CASSYPRDRGYSSTDTQYF. The CDR3, as DNA: TGTGCCAGCAGCTATCCCCGGGACAGGGGTTACTCTAGCACAGATACGCAGTATTTT.

The chain employs TRBV2 and TRBJ2-7, with 7 bases fitting TRBD2. CDR1 is SNHLY and CDR2 is FYNNEI in the germline V gene. The junction had 5 bases not matched to a gene; V was cut back by 0 bases and J by 0 bases. CDR3 length equals 16 residues. DNA of the CDR3: TGTGCCAGCAGTGAAGCAACTAGCGTGGGCTCCTACGAGCAGTACTTC. It specifies CASSEATSVGSYEQYF.

The gene calls are TRBV28 and TRBJ2-1, with 13 bases identical to TRBD2. The CDR3 is 16 residues long. Germline assignment: CDR1 MDHEN and CDR2 SYDVKM. V trimming: 2 bases; J trimming: 8 bases; junction bases outside the gene matches: 6. The CDR3: CASSLIGLAGADEQFF. Written as DNA, the CDR3 is TGTGCCAGCAGTTTAATAGGACTAGCGGGAGCCGATGAGCAGTTCTTC.

This sequence joins TRBV7-2 and TRBJ2-7, with D perhaps matching TRBD1 (6 bases). V lost 2 bases, J lost 3 bases, and 14 bases lay in between. CDR3 length: 15 residues. CDR1 is SGHTA and CDR2 is FQGNSA in the germline V gene. The CDR3 sequence: CASSLYGDTIYEQYF. The CDR3 DNA sequence: TGTGCCAGCAGCTTATATGGGGACACCATCTACGAGCAGTACTTC. Based on the CDR3 plus reference TRBV7-2 and TRBJ2-7, the full variable domain is GAGVSQSPSNKVTEKGKDVELRCDPISGHTALYWYRQSLGQGLEFLIYFQGNSAPDKSGLPSDRFSAERTGGSVSTLTIQRTQQEDSAVYLCASSLYGDTIYEQYFGPGTRLTVT.

The rearrangement links TRBV3-1 (or the pseudogene TRBV3-2) to TRBJ1-5; TRBD1 matches 7 bases. The CDR3 sequence is 15 residues long. V was pared by 4 bases and J by 7 bases, with 10 bases of the junction left unmatched. In germline, CDR1 is LGHDT, CDR2 YNNKEL (reference sequence). This CDR3 reads CASSPRDSSPQPQHF. In nucleotides, the CDR3 is TGTGCCAGCAGCCCCCGGGACAGCAGTCCGCAGCCCCAGCATTTT.

This clone appeared a single time. The V and J genes are TRBV24-1 and TRBJ2-6; perhaps TRBD1 as D (5 bases). Germline assignment: CDR1 KGHDR and CDR2 SFDVKD. CDR3 length equals 16 residues. Between the trimmed V and J ends, which lost 4 bases and 4 bases, there was a span of 13 bases. The CDR3 sequence is CATSDPQGTGANVLTF. The CDR3 DNA reads as TGTGCCACCAGTGACCCGCAGGGAACCGGGGCCAACGTCCTGACTTTC.

The V gene is TRBV7-2, the J gene TRBJ1-4; D is undetermined. This CDR3 is 15 amino acids long. Trimming took 1 base from V and 0 from J, leaving 6 bases between them. The V gene's germline CDR1 is SGHTA and CDR2 FQGNSA. CDR3 in DNA: TGTGCCAGCAGCTTAGATGGAGCAACTAATGAAAAACTGTTTTTT. Its translation is CASSLDGATNEKLFF.

The J gene is TRBJ1-4, the V gene TRBV20-1; D might be TRBD1 (5 bases). Germline CDR1 reads DFQATT; CDR2 reads SNEGSKA (reference sequence). CDR3 length: 14 residues. Trimming shortened V by 3 bases and J by 3 bases, and 11 bases separated the two germline ends. The CDR3 DNA reads TGCAGTGCTAGTAAGGGGTGGGCTAATGAAAAACTGTTTTTT. Encoded protein: CSASKGWANEKLFF.

At least ten counts were recorded for this clone. The V and J genes are TRBV7-2 and TRBJ2-7, with 8 bases fitting TRBD2. CDR1 and CDR2 from the germline V gene are SGHTA and FQGNSA. Trimming at V came to 5 bases and at J to 5 bases, leaving 11 bases not matched to a gene. The CDR3 has 15 residues. CDR3 nucleotide sequence: TGTGCCAGCAGCCCGCCAGCCGGGAGGGTAGACGAGCAGTACTTC. Its protein is CASSPPAGRVDEQYF.